Listed below are T cell receptor beta chains from one sample, sequenced in a study of shared clonotypes between healthy human individuals. Profiling relied on immunoSEQ multiplex PCR, and the TCRdb table lists in-frame clones only, not all of them. The repertoire includes millions of clones, 85% to 95% of them detected once, and roughly 1.1% sits in the top ten. The sample taken for sequencing was naive CD8+ T cells sorted from blood. The receptors stem from a man aged 18 to 30 in good health. Both conserved end residues are part of each CDR3. Each record gives: D gene, V gene, clone size, J gene, CDR3 protein, CDR3 DNA. A D gene is named only where the DNA matches it firmly. Size is omitted from some rows. Given values are once, few, many or a class for expanded clones.

TRBD1	TRBV27	.	TRBJ1-6	CASSAYRGSPLHF	TGTGCCAGCAGCGCTTACAGGGGTTCACCCCTCCACTTT
.	TRBV6-6	.	TRBJ1-1	CASSYFTGNTEAFF	TGTGCCAGCAGTTATTTTACAGGAAACACTGAAGCTTTCTTT
TRBD1	TRBV11-2	.	TRBJ2-7	CASSPGTVYEQYF	TGTGCCAGCAGCCCAGGGACAGTCTACGAGCAGTACTTC
TRBD2	TRBV4-3	.	TRBJ2-7	CASSQAGGSHEQYF	TGCGCCAGCAGCCAAGCGGGAGGATCCCACGAGCAGTACTTC
TRBD1	TRBV2	.	TRBJ1-5	CASSEGTGPLANQPQHF	TGTGCCAGCAGTGAAGGGACAGGTCCTCTCGCTAATCAGCCCCAGCATTTT
.	TRBV5-5	.	TRBJ2-7	CASSPYGPPYEQYF	TGTGCCAGCAGCCCGTACGGGCCCCCCTACGAGCAGTACTTC
TRBD2	TRBV7-9	.	TRBJ2-2	CASSHELAGGGELFF	TGTGCCAGCAGCCACGAACTAGCGGGGGGCGGGGAGCTGTTTTTT
.	TRBV15	.	TRBJ2-5	CATSRPEAAGQETQYF	TGTGCCACCAGCAGACCAGAGGCGGCAGGGCAAGAGACCCAGTACTTC
.	TRBV6-5	.	TRBJ2-1	CASRLTGDNEQFF	TGTGCCAGCAGACTCACCGGGGACAATGAGCAGTTCTTC
TRBD1	TRBV27	.	TRBJ2-1	CASSLTGAYNEQFF	TGTGCCAGCAGTTTAACAGGGGCCTACAATGAGCAGTTCTTC
.	TRBV5-6	.	TRBJ1-3	CASSQAPLREADTIYF	TGTGCCAGCAGCCAGGCCCCCCTGAGGGAGGCGGACACCATATATTTT
.	TRBV27	.	TRBJ2-7	CASSPRASVNEQYF	TGTGCCAGCAGTCCCCGAGCTAGCGTAAACGAGCAGTACTTC
.	TRBV4-1	.	TRBJ2-7	CASSQVGGPLYEQYF	TGCGCCAGCAGCCAAGTTGGGGGCCCTCTCTACGAGCAGTACTTC
.	TRBV7-9	once	TRBJ2-1	CASSFSWGSYNEQFF	TGTGCCAGCAGTTTTAGCTGGGGCTCCTACAATGAGCAGTTCTTC
TRBD1	TRBV6-5	.	TRBJ2-7	CATGTGGLDEQYF	TGTGCCACCGGGACAGGGGGTCTAGACGAGCAGTACTTC
.	TRBV27	.	TRBJ2-7	CASSPGDGSPYEQYF	TGTGCCAGCAGCCCCGGTGATGGCTCGCCTTACGAGCAGTACTTC
.	TRBV13	.	TRBJ2-7	CASSLEGTRPYEQYF	TGTGCCAGCAGCCTAGAGGGGACACGTCCCTACGAGCAGTACTTC
.	TRBV5-1	.	TRBJ2-3	CASSLGWSGLKTTDTQYF	TGCGCCAGCAGCTTGGGGTGGAGCGGCCTAAAAACCACAGATACGCAGTATTTT
.	TRBV5-4	.	TRBJ2-7	CASSFYVADEQYF	TGTGCCAGCAGCTTCTACGTCGCGGACGAGCAGTACTTC
.	TRBV6-5	.	TRBJ2-5	CASSYGSQETQYF	TGTGCCAGCAGTTACGGCAGCCAAGAGACCCAGTACTTC
.	TRBV27	.	TRBJ2-5	CASSLSPGTSQETQYF	TGTGCCAGCAGTTTATCGCCCGGGACAAGCCAAGAGACCCAGTACTTC
.	TRBV2	.	TRBJ2-7	CASSEVADGSYEQYF	TGTGCCAGCAGTGAGGTCGCGGACGGCTCCTACGAGCAGTACTTC
.	TRBV28	.	TRBJ1-5	CASSLTANQPQHF	TGTGCCAGCAGTTTGACAGCCAATCAGCCCCAGCATTTT
TRBD1	TRBV9	.	TRBJ1-2	CASSVGDSVNYGYTF	TGTGCCAGCAGCGTAGGGGACAGCGTTAACTATGGCTACACCTTC
.	TRBV27	.	TRBJ1-4	CASSYRGPGSEKLFF	TGTGCCAGCAGTTACCGGGGGCCGGGTAGTGAAAAACTGTTTTTT
.	TRBV27	once	TRBJ1-1	CASSLKRGGGTEAFF	TGTGCCAGCAGTTTAAAGCGGGGAGGAGGCACTGAAGCTTTCTTT
.	TRBV5-5	.	TRBJ1-2	CASSLAQYGYTF	TGTGCCAGCAGCTTGGCACAGTATGGCTACACCTTC
.	TRBV5-6	.	TRBJ2-7	CASSLAGQHEQYF	TGTGCCAGCAGCTTGGCAGGGCAGCACGAGCAGTACTTC
.	TRBV7-9	.	TRBJ1-2	CASSFGVDYGYTF	TGTGCCAGCAGCTTCGGGGTCGACTATGGCTACACCTTC
TRBD1	TRBV7-8	.	TRBJ1-1	CASRQGGGNTEAFF	TGTGCCAGCCGCCAGGGGGGGGGTAACACTGAAGCTTTCTTT
.	TRBV28	.	TRBJ2-7	CASSFISDGGYEQYF	TGTGCCAGCAGTTTTATTAGTGATGGGGGCTACGAGCAGTACTTC